The 28 T cell receptor beta chains given below trace back to one sample, sequenced in a study of immune evolution from preneoplasia to lung adenocarcinoma (dated by TCRdb to the early 2020s). Libraries were constructed by the immunoSEQ multiplex PCR assay. TCRdb limited this immuneACCESS table to in-frame rearrangements with V and J called. A share of clones is missing; checked studies link under half to unresolved V genes, and the rest is unexplained. Recorded for this sample are about 6,300 clones; 76% of them occurred a single time. The ten largest clones add up to roughly 8% of the sample. The sample consisted of FFPE minimally invasive lung adenocarcinoma tissue. The sample's cell subset or site, from its label and the paper: micro-invasive lung adenocarcinoma (MIA). The receptors derive from a person aged 60 to 85 with lung adenocarcinoma.

In its sample, this clone was seen a few times. The rearrangement joins TRBV6-4 to TRBJ2-7; D not resolved. V gave up 5 bases and J gave up 4 bases, with 3 bases separating them. The V gene's germline CDR1 is MRHNA and CDR2 SNTAGT. The CDR3 is made up of 10 amino acids. The CDR3 nucleotides read TGTGCCAGCAGTCGGTACGAGCAGTACTTC. This encodes CASSRYEQYF.

The chain links TRBV29-1 to TRBJ2-7; D may be TRBD1 or TRBD2 (5 bases each). Trimming stripped 2 bases from V and 6 bases from J, with 11 bases between. Per the germline V gene, CDR1 is SQVTM and CDR2 is ANQGSEA. The length of the CDR3 is 12 residues. The CDR3: CSVELGRSEQYF. The DNA of the CDR3 is TGCAGCGTTGAATTGGGACGTTCCGAGCAGTACTTC.

The V and J genes are TRBV7-6 and TRBJ1-2; no definite D call. The CDR3 runs 13 residues. V shed 4 bases and J shed 8 bases, with 14 bases lying between them. Germline V gene data show CDR1 as SGHVS and CDR2 as FNYEAQ. The CDR3 is CASSSDARSGYTF. The CDR3 nucleotides read TGTGCCAGCAGCTCGGACGCCAGGAGCGGCTACACCTTC.

This chain connects TRBV27 to TRBJ2-2, with D possibly matching TRBD2 (6 bases). Germline V lookup: CDR1 MNHEY, CDR2 SMNVEV (reference sequence). The CDR3 extends over 13 amino acids. V was shortened by 5 bases and J by 8 bases, with 12 bases between the two germline ends. The CDR3 region is CASSRDSTGELFF. The CDR3 DNA sequence: TGTGCCAGCAGTCGGGACTCCACAGGGGAGCTGTTTTTT.

The DNA of the CDR3 is TGTGCCAGCAGTTACCGGGGGTCCACAGATACGCAGTATTTT. Protein: CASSYRGSTDTQYF. This chain uses TRBV28 with TRBJ2-3; weak D call: TRBD2 (6 bases). Germline V gene sequence: CDR1 MDHEN, CDR2 SYDVKM. The germline V and J ends were trimmed by 4 bases and 2 bases, with 10 bases remaining between them. The CDR3 has 14 residues.

In its sample, this clone was seen a few times. This sequence joins TRBV4-2 and TRBJ1-4; a weak D match, TRBD1 (5 bases). The CDR3 sequence is 16 residues long. V lost 0 bases to trimming and J lost 4 bases, with 12 bases between them. Germline assignment: CDR1 LGHNA and CDR2 YNFKEQ. The CDR3 spells CASSQDYGGGNEKLFF. The CDR3 bases are TGTGCCAGCAGCCAAGATTACGGGGGGGGTAATGAAAAACTGTTTTTT.

Notes on this clone: A junction boundary mismatches the germline segment, possibly from a read error. V and J are TRBV7-2 and TRBJ2-1, with 7 bases lining up with TRBD2. Germline lookup yields CDR1 SGHTA and CDR2 FQGNSA. This CDR3 spans 15 amino acids. The CDR3 protein is CASSLIAGSNNEQFF. CDR3 DNA sequence: TGTGCCAGCAGCTTAATAGCGGGCTCCAACAATGAGCAGTTCTTC.

The chain has TRBV10-3 and TRBJ2-1; D is ambiguous. Germline lookup yields CDR1 ENHRY and CDR2 SYGVKD. V gave up 6 bases and J gave up 1 base, with 7 bases separating them. The CDR3 length is 13 residues. CDR3 protein: CAIRAVSYNEQFF. CDR3 in DNA: TGTGCCATCAGAGCTGTATCCTACAATGAGCAGTTCTTC.

This sequence joins TRBV11-1 and TRBJ2-5, with 9 bases aligning to TRBD2. The CDR3 is 16 residues long. Germline CDR1 reads SGHAT; CDR2 reads FQDESV (reference sequence). V dropped 5 bases and J dropped 5; count of bases not matched to a gene: 12. The CDR3: CASSPRGSGRGETQYF. In DNA, the CDR3 is TGTGCCAGCAGCCCGCGGGGTAGCGGGAGAGGGGAGACCCAGTACTTC.

The gene calls are TRBV19 and TRBJ1-2; D is unresolved. With 6 bases removed from V and 6 bases from J, the gap between germline ends came to 17 bases. Germline V lookup: CDR1 LNHDA, CDR2 SQIVND (reference sequence). This CDR3 region has 14 residues. The CDR3 nucleotides are TGTGCCAGTAGCCGTGGGGTGGATCTTGATGGCTACACCTTC. The encoded protein is CASSRGVDLDGYTF.

This sequence joins TRBV19 and TRBJ2-5; the D is unclear. Germline-derived CDR1 and CDR2 are LNHDA and SQIVND (reference sequence). The CDR3 covers 12 residues. Trimming took off 0 bases at V and 7 bases at J, with 6 bases between the two ends. CDR3 in DNA: TGTGCCAGTAGTATAGACGAAAGGACCCAGTACTTC. Residues: CASSIDERTQYF.

This chain joins TRBV28 and TRBJ1-3, with 7 nucleotides matching TRBD1. The CDR3 loop spans 14 amino acids. The V segment lost 7 bases and the J segment 2 bases; nucleotides outside the gene matches: 5. Germline V gene lookup returns CDR1 MDHEN and CDR2 SYDVKM. CDR3: CASIPGGTGNTIYF. The CDR3 nucleotides are TGTGCCAGCATTCCAGGGGGGACTGGAAACACCATATATTTT.

This chain joins TRBV25-1 and TRBJ2-2; TRBD1 might be the D (5 bases). The germline V gene encodes CDR1 MGHDK and CDR2 SYGVNS. Trimming cost V 3 bases and J 1 base, with 9 bases left between them. This CDR3 spans 15 amino acids. DNA for the CDR3: TGTGCCAGCAGTGACCTACAGGTGAACACCGGGGAGCTGTTTTTT. Translating gives CASSDLQVNTGELFF. The full variable domain, its missing parts supplied by reference TRBV25-1 and TRBJ2-2, is EADIYQTPRYLVIGTGKKITLECSQTMGHDKMYWYQQDPGMELHLIHYSYGVNSTEKGDLSSESTVSRIRTEHFPLTLESARPSHTSQYLCASSDLQVNTGELFFGEGSRLTVL.

The count of this clone is one. The chain carries TRBV18 and TRBJ2-1; D possibly matches TRBD1 or TRBD2 (7 bases each). Germline CDR1 is KGHSH and CDR2 is LQKENI. The V end was cut by 5 bases, the J end by 2 bases, with 16 bases between. This CDR3 region has 16 residues. CDR3 nucleotides: TGTGCCAGCTCAGGTACTCAGGGGGGGGCCTACAATGAGCAGTTCTTC. It specifies CASSGTQGGAYNEQFF.

This clone showed up just a few times. The chain recombines TRBV13 with TRBJ2-7, with D possibly matching TRBD2 (6 bases). The CDR3 spans 16 residues. Germline V gene sequence: CDR1 PRHDT, CDR2 FYEKMQ (reference sequence). Deletions cut 8 bases from V and 4 bases from J, with 24 bases between. The CDR3 DNA sequence: TGTGCCAGCGGAGAGGGGCGGGGCCGGGCCCCTTACGAGCAGTACTTC. Its protein is CASGEGRGRAPYEQYF.

The chain employs TRBV5-1 and TRBJ2-3; D remains unclear. With 1 base removed from V and 3 bases from J, the gap between germline ends came to 6 bases. CDR3 length equals 13 residues. Germline V gene sequence: CDR1 SGHRS, CDR2 YFSETQ. In DNA form, the CDR3 reads TGCGCCAGCAGCTTGAGAGGAACAGATACGCAGTATTTT. Its protein is CASSLRGTDTQYF.

V and J are TRBV30 and TRBJ2-1; weak D call: TRBD2 (7 bases). This CDR3 region has 15 residues. Germline assignment: CDR1 GTSNPN and CDR2 SVGIG (reference sequence). The V end lost 4 bases, the J end lost 0 bases, and 13 bases lay between the germline ends. For the CDR3, the DNA is TGTGCCTGGAAGGGGGGGCAGAGCTCCTACAATGAGCAGTTCTTC. Translated, it gives CAWKGGQSSYNEQFF.

This chain links TRBV10-3 with TRBJ2-1, with D tentatively TRBD2 (6 bases). This CDR3 has 16 amino acids. Between the trimmed V and J ends, which lost 0 bases and 4 bases, there was a span of 13 bases. Germline V CDR1 and CDR2: ENHRY, SYGVKD. Here the CDR3 reads CAISESGLALYNEQFF. CDR3 DNA sequence: TGTGCCATCAGTGAGTCGGGGCTAGCGCTGTACAATGAGCAGTTCTTC.

This sequence joins TRBV18 and TRBJ2-3; 8 positions agree with TRBD2. The V and J ends lost 4 bases and 1 base, in that order; junction bases with no gene match: 7. CDR1 and CDR2 (germline): KGHSH, LQKENI. CDR3 size: 16 residues. CDR3 amino acids: CASSRASGSGTDTQYF. As DNA, the CDR3 is TGTGCCAGCTCACGAGCCAGCGGGAGCGGCACAGATACGCAGTATTTT.

CDR3 loop: CASSFQGGTEAFF. The CDR3 nucleotides are TGTGCCAGCAGCTTCCAGGGGGGCACTGAAGCTTTCTTT. The chain is built from TRBV7-3 and TRBJ1-1, with 7 bases aligning to TRBD1. The CDR3 runs 13 residues. CDR1 SGHTA and CDR2 FQGTGA come from the germline V gene. The V and J ends lost 3 bases and 4 bases, in that order; junction bases with no gene match: 2.

The chain couples TRBV9 to TRBJ2-1; 9 positions match TRBD2. Looked up from germline, CDR1 is SGDLS and CDR2 is YYNGEE. This CDR3 has 15 residues. The V gene end was trimmed by 0 bases and the J gene end by 9 bases; junction bases not matched to a gene: 7. Here the CDR3 reads CASSVVGGRAVEQFF. The CDR3 DNA reads as TGTGCCAGCAGCGTAGTTGGCGGGAGGGCCGTTGAGCAGTTCTTC.

This clone appeared once. The CDR3 region has the DNA TGTGCCAGCAGTCGAAATAGCAATCAGCCCCAGCATTTT. It specifies CASSRNSNQPQHF. The chain carries TRBV9 and TRBJ1-5; no clear D. V shed 5 bases and J shed 0 bases, with 6 bases lying between them. Germline lookup yields CDR1 SGDLS and CDR2 YYNGEE. The CDR3 consists of 13 residues.

Only one count was recorded for this clone. The chain recombines TRBV28 with TRBJ2-5, with 7 bases matching TRBD1. With V trimmed by 6 bases and J by 5 bases, 9 bases remained unmatched. CDR1 and CDR2 from the germline V gene are MDHEN and SYDVKM. The CDR3 covers 14 residues. Here the CDR3 DNA reads TGTGCCAGCAGCCACTTCGGACAGGCGGAGACCCAGTACTTC. Protein sequence: CASSHFGQAETQYF.

This clone was observed a handful of times. This chain joins TRBV30 and TRBJ1-2; D unresolved. Trimming left V 3 bases short and J 5 bases short, with 13 bases between. Germline-derived CDR1 and CDR2 are GTSNPN and SVGIG (reference sequence). The length of the CDR3 is 13 residues. This CDR3 is CAWSGVPSYGYTF. The CDR3 DNA reads as TGTGCCTGGAGCGGGGTCCCCTCTTATGGCTACACCTTC.

The rearrangement links TRBV7-3 to TRBJ2-1; either TRBD1 or TRBD2 may supply D (5 bases each). Germline CDR1 SGHTA, CDR2 FQGTGA. The V end was cut by 0 bases, the J end by 8 bases, with 14 bases between. The CDR3 extends over 15 amino acids. CDR3 bases: TGTGCCAGCAGCTTAACGGGACCGATGGGGGATGAGCAGTTCTTC. Translating it yields CASSLTGPMGDEQFF.

This rearrangement joins TRBV10-3 to TRBJ2-3, with 8 nucleotides matching TRBD1. This CDR3 is 15 amino acids long. After removal of 2 bases from V and 6 bases from J, the junction contained 7 bases not matched to a gene. Germline CDR1 and CDR2: ENHRY and SYGVKD. The CDR3 bases are TGTGCCATCAGTGAGCCCCAGGGGGCGACTGATACGCAGTATTTT. Amino acids: CAISEPQGATDTQYF.

This clone was seen more than once but under ten times. The chain carries TRBV20-1 and TRBJ2-7; no reliable D call. The V gene's germline CDR1 is DFQATT and CDR2 SNEGSKA (reference sequence). Trimming stripped 3 bases from V and 3 bases from J, with 6 bases between. The CDR3 spans 11 residues. CDR3 nucleotide sequence: TGCAGTGCTAGGGCCTTCTACGAGCAGTACTTC. Translation: CSARAFYEQYF.

The chain combines TRBV2 with TRBJ2-3; 13 positions match TRBD2. After removal of 8 bases from V and 4 bases from J, the junction contained 6 bases not matched to a gene. The CDR3 sequence is 15 residues long. The V gene's germline CDR1 is SNHLY and CDR2 FYNNEI. In DNA form, the CDR3 reads TGTGCCAGCTACAGGACTAGCGGGAGTTCAGATACGCAGTATTTT. Translating gives CASYRTSGSSDTQYF.